These T cell receptor beta chains were read from a single sample in a study of T cell repertoires in cytomegalovirus infection. MiXCR, run by TCRdb on the reads, gives a single entry per CDR3 protein. The table records hundreds of thousands of distinct CDR3 sequences, over 20% of them present only once. The sample comprised CD8+ T cells from PBMCs. Source of these receptors: a human donor in good health (CMV status not recorded). Some clones in this sample may be carry-over from other donors' samples. Each CDR3 is given with its conserved first and last residue. The order of the fields is V gene, J gene, D gene, clone size, CDR3 protein, CDR3 DNA. D genes are given only for firm matches. Clone size, where shown, is once, few, many, or a class for clones that have expanded.

>TRBV28|TRBJ1-3|.|few
CASSPPPEGRDTIYF
TGTGCCAGCAGTCCTCCTCCTGAGGGGAGGGACACCATATATTTT
>TRBV2|TRBJ2-1|.|.
CASSREAYNEQFF
TGTGCCAGCAGCCGCGAGGCCTACAATGAGCAGTTCTTC
>TRBV5-5|TRBJ1-6|.|few
CASRPDTRSSYNSPLHF
TGTGCCAGCAGACCGGACACCAGGAGCTCCTATAATTCACCCCTCCACTTT
>TRBV7-6|TRBJ2-7|TRBD1|.
CASAPGTGLSYEQYF
TGTGCCAGCGCCCCCGGGACAGGGTTAAGCTACGAGCAGTACTTC
>TRBV19|TRBJ1-2|.|.
CASSSDVFGYTF
TGTGCCAGTAGTTCCGACGTGTTTGGCTACACCTTC
>TRBV7-2|TRBJ2-1|.|many
CASSSYRDSSNEQFF
TGTGCCAGCAGCTCATACCGGGACTCCTCCAATGAGCAGTTCTTC
>TRBV28|TRBJ1-4|TRBD1|many
CASSPPTGVGEKLFF
TGTGCCAGCAGTCCACCGACAGGGGTAGGGGAAAAACTGTTTTTT
>TRBV7-6|TRBJ2-5|TRBD2|many
CASSLERGSETQYF
TGTGCCAGCAGCCTAGAGCGGGGATCAGAGACCCAGTACTTC
>TRBV2|TRBJ2-1|TRBD2|.
CASSLGTSGGYYNEQFF
TGTGCCAGCAGCCTCGGGACTAGCGGGGGGTATTACAATGAGCAGTTCTTC
>TRBV7-8|TRBJ2-1|.|many
CASSPDAESRDHIQPSYNEQFF
TGTGCCAGCAGCCCAGACGCGGAGTCCCGGGACCATATTCAGCCCTCCTACAATGAGCAGTTCTTC
>TRBV6-5|TRBJ2-1|.|many
CASGWPAGNEQFF
TGTGCCAGCGGGTGGCCCGCCGGCAATGAGCAGTTCTTC
>TRBV19|TRBJ1-5|.|few
CASSVYPGNQPQHF
TGTGCCAGTAGTGTTTACCCCGGCAATCAGCCCCAGCATTTT
>TRBV28|TRBJ2-7|TRBD1|few
CASSFQGAIYEQYF
TGTGCCAGCAGTTTCCAGGGGGCGATCTACGAGCAGTACTTC
>TRBV4-1|TRBJ2-7|.|few
CASSQDLGVYEQYF
TGCGCCAGCAGCCAAGACTTGGGCGTCTACGAGCAGTACTTC
>TRBV19|TRBJ1-2|.|few
CASSLGPGAGDGYTF
TGTGCCAGTAGTTTGGGGCCTGGAGCGGGGGACGGCTACACCTTC
>TRBV5-4|TRBJ1-1|.|.
CASSAPPGPDAFF
TGTGCCAGCAGCGCCCCCCCCGGGCCGGACGCTTTCTTT
>TRBV10-3|TRBJ2-5|.|.
CAISPAGGETQYF
TGTGCCATCAGCCCAGCGGGTGGGGAGACCCAGTACTTC
>TRBV28|TRBJ1-4|.|few
CASSLYVGQANEKLFF
TGTGCCAGCAGTTTATACGTGGGGCAAGCTAATGAAAAACTGTTTTTT
>TRBV13|TRBJ1-1|.|few
CASSLAQVNTEAFF
TGTGCCAGCAGCTTAGCACAAGTAAACACTGAAGCTTTCTTT
>TRBV19|TRBJ2-1|TRBD1|many
CASGLTGWHNEQFF
TGTGCCAGTGGACTGACAGGGTGGCACAATGAGCAGTTCTTC
>TRBV6-5|TRBJ1-1|TRBD1|many
CASSAYGQVLEGYTEAFF
TGTGCCAGCAGTGCCTATGGACAGGTCCTCGAGGGGTACACTGAAGCTTTCTTT
>TRBV5-6|TRBJ2-3|.|.
CASSPNMREITDTQYF
TGTGCCAGCAGCCCGAATATGAGGGAAATCACAGATACGCAGTATTTT
>TRBV5-1|TRBJ2-3|TRBD1|.
CASSLPVGGQGADTQYF
TGCGCCAGCAGCCTCCCTGTCGGGGGACAGGGTGCAGATACGCAGTATTTT
>TRBV20-1|TRBJ2-1|.|.
CSARRSTEYNEQFF
TGCAGTGCTAGACGTAGTACAGAATACAATGAGCAGTTCTTC
>TRBV28|TRBJ2-4|.|.
CASSSGQLRANIQYF
TGTGCCAGCAGTTCGGGGCAGTTACGCGCAAACATTCAGTACTTC
>TRBV7-6|TRBJ1-4|TRBD1|.
CASSPPTGDVMYGKLFF
TGTGCCAGCAGCCCCCCAACAGGGGATGTTATGTACGGAAAACTGTTTTTT
>TRBV5-1|TRBJ2-4|.|few
CAAPRFRRGKNIQYF
TGCGCCGCCCCCCGGTTCCGGAGGGGCAAAAACATTCAGTACTTC
>TRBV7-9|TRBJ1-6|.|.
CASSDTRSGDSPLHF
TGTGCCAGCAGCGACACCCGATCCGGGGATTCACCCCTCCACTTT
>TRBV12-3/TRBV12-4|TRBJ1-5|.|many
CASSSWVVPSNQPQHF
TGTGCCAGCAGTTCTTGGGTAGTACCTAGCAATCAGCCCCAGCATTTT
>TRBV2|TRBJ2-3|.|.
CASSDSAVEVTDTQYF
TGTGCCAGCAGTGATTCGGCAGTAGAAGTCACAGATACGCAGTATTTT
>TRBV2|TRBJ2-2|TRBD1|once
CASSGTGGDTGELFF
TGTGCCAGCAGCGGGACAGGGGGCGACACCGGGGAGCTGTTTTTT
>TRBV7-6|TRBJ1-1|.|few
CASSPGLSTEAFF
TGTGCCAGCAGCCCGGGACTTTCGACTGAAGCTTTCTTT
>TRBV28|TRBJ2-1|.|few
CASSLSWTGNNEQFF
TGTGCCAGCAGTTTATCCTGGACTGGGAACAATGAGCAGTTCTTC
>TRBV12-3/TRBV12-4|TRBJ1-1|TRBD1|many
CASSTGGLTEAFF
TGTGCCAGCAGCACAGGGGGCCTGACTGAAGCTTTCTTT
>TRBV7-6|TRBJ2-1|.|few
CASSLEGKGEQFF
TGTGCCAGCAGCTTAGAGGGGAAGGGTGAGCAGTTCTTC
>TRBV7-9|TRBJ2-5|.|many
CASSLWSNDQYF
TGTGCCAGCAGCTTATGGTCTAATGACCAGTACTTC
>TRBV7-9|TRBJ2-1|.|.
CASSSSEQGFNEQFF
TGTGCCAGCAGCTCTTCTGAACAGGGTTTCAATGAGCAGTTCTTC
>TRBV7-2|TRBJ1-1|.|many
CASSPRTVEAFF
TGTGCCAGCAGCCCTAGGACAGTAGAAGCTTTCTTT
>TRBV29-1|TRBJ2-3|TRBD2|few
CSVEPLLAGGLDTQYF
TGCAGCGTTGAGCCCTTACTAGCGGGGGGACTGGATACGCAGTATTTT
>TRBV29-1|TRBJ2-1|.|.
CSVAGDESSYNEQFF
TGCAGCGTAGCCGGGGACGAAAGCTCCTACAATGAGCAGTTCTTC
>TRBV7-2|TRBJ2-3|TRBD2|many
CASSSFGGGALDTQYF
TGTGCCAGCAGCTCCTTCGGCGGGGGGGCCTTAGATACGCAGTATTTT
>TRBV2|TRBJ2-7|TRBD2|few
CASRGTTTYEQYF
TGTGCCAGCAGAGGGACTACGACCTACGAGCAGTACTTC
>TRBV4-1|TRBJ2-3|.|.
CASSQPGDTQYF
TGCGCCAGCAGCCAACCTGGGGATACGCAGTATTTT
>TRBV28|TRBJ2-7|TRBD1|.
CASSSLGPGGSEQYF
TGTGCCAGCAGTTCCCTAGGGCCAGGGGGCAGCGAGCAGTACTTC
>TRBV29-1|TRBJ2-7|.|once
CSVDTGSAYEQYF
TGCAGCGTTGATACTGGAAGCGCCTACGAGCAGTACTTC
>TRBV4-1|TRBJ2-1|.|few
CASSQPGWGEQFF
TGCGCCAGCAGCCAACCCGGGTGGGGTGAGCAGTTCTTC